This TCR beta chain was sequenced for a study of chemoradiotherapy in HPV16-positive cancers. V gave up 5 bases and J gave up 0 bases, with 9 bases separating them. CDR1 is SGHNT, CDR2 YENEEA, per germline. The CDR3 length is 14 residues. TCRdb's table, derived via immunoSEQ multiplex PCR, lists solely in-frame clones and lacks some. The sample lists 4,500 to 7,000 clones; approximately 86% were seen once. The clonotype comes from a human donor with HPV-associated anogenital cancer. Material: blood, obtained from a patient who underwent chemoradiotherapy. The V gene is TRBV11-3, the J gene TRBJ2-3; weak D call: TRBD2 (5 bases). The CDR3 DNA follows: TGTGCCAGCAGCCGGGGTAAAAGCACAGATACGCAGTATTTT. This codes for CASSRGKSTDTQYF.